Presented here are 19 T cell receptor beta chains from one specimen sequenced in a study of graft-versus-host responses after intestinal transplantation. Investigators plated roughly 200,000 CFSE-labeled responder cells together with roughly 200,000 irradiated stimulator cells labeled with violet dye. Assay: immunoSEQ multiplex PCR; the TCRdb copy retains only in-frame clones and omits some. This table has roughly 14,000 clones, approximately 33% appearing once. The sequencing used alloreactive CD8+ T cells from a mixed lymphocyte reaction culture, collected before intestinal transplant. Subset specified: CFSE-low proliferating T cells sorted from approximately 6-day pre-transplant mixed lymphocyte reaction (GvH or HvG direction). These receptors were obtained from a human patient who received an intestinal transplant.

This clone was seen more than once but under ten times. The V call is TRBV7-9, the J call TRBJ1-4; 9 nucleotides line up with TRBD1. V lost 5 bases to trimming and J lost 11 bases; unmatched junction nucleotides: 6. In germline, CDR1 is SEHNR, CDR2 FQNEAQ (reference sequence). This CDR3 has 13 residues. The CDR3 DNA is TGTGCCAGCAGCCCGTGGACAGGGGAGAAACTGTTTTTT. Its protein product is CASSPWTGEKLFF. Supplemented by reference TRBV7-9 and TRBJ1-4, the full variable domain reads DTGVSQNPRHKITKRGQNVTFRCDPISEHNRLYWYRQTLGQGPEFLTYFQNEAQLEKSRLLSDRFSAERPKGSFSTLEIQRTEQGDSAMYLCASSPWTGEKLFFGSGTQLSVL.

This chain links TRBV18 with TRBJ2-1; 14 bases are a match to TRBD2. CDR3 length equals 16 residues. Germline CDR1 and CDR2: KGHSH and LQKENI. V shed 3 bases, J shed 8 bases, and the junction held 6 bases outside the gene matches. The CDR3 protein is CASSPPGLAGADEQFF. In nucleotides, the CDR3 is TGTGCCAGCTCACCTCCGGGACTAGCGGGGGCGGATGAGCAGTTCTTC.

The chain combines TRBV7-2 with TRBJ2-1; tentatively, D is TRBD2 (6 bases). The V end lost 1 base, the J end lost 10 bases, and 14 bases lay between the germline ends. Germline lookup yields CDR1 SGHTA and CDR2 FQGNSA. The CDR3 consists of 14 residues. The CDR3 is CASSLGFGGMEQFF. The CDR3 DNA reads TGTGCCAGCAGCTTAGGGTTCGGCGGGATGGAGCAGTTCTTC.

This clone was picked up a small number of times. CDR3: CASSQDRNHRADEQYF. The CDR3 DNA reads as TGTGCCAGCAGCCAAGATCGGAACCACAGGGCCGACGAGCAGTACTTC. The chain is built from TRBV14 and TRBJ2-7; TRBD1 is a possible D gene (6 bases). Germline CDR1 and CDR2: SGHDN and FVKESK. With 0 bases removed from V and 5 bases from J, the gap between germline ends came to 17 bases. The CDR3 loop spans 16 amino acids.

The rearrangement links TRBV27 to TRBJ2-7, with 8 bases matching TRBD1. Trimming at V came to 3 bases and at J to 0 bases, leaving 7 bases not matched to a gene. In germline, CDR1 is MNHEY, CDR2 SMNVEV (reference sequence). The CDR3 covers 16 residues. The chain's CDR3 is CASSFLRDRSSYEQYF. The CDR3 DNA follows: TGTGCCAGCAGTTTCCTGAGGGACAGGAGCTCCTACGAGCAGTACTTC.

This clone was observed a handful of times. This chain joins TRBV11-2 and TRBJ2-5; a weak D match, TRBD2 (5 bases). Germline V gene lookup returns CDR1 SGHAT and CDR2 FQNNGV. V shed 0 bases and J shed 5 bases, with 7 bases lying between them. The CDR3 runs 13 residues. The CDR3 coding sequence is TGTGCCAGCAGCTTAGACCCGGGGGAGACCCAGTACTTC. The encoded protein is CASSLDPGETQYF.

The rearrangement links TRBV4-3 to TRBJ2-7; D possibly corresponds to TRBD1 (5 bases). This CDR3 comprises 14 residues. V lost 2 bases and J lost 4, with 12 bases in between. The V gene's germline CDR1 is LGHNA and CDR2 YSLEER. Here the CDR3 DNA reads TGCGCCAGCAGCCAATATGGTAAGGGGTACGAGCAGTACTTC. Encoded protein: CASSQYGKGYEQYF.

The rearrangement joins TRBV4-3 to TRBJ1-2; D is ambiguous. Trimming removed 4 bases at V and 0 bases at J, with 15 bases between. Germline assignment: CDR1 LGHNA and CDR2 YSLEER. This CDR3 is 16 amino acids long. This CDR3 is CASSPQRAGPNYGYTF. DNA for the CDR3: TGCGCCAGCAGCCCACAGCGGGCAGGTCCTAACTATGGCTACACCTTC.

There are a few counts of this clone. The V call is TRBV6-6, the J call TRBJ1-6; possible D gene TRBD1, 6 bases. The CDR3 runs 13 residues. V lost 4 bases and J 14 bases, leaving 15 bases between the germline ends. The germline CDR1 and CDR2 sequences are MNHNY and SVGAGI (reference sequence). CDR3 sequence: CASSSLDSLTLHF. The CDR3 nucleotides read TGTGCCAGCAGTTCCCTGGACAGTCTCACCCTCCACTTT.

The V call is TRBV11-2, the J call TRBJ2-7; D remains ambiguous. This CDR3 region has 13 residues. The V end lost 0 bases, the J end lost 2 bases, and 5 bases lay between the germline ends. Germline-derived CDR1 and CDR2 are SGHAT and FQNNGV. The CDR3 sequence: CASSLEHTYEQYF. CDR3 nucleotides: TGTGCCAGCAGCTTAGAACATACCTACGAGCAGTACTTC. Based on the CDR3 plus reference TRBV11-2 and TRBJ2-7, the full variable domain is EAGVAQSPRYKIIEKRQSVAFWCNPISGHATLYWYQQILGQGPKLLIQFQNNGVVDDSQLPKDRFSAERLKGVDSTLKIQPAKLEDSAVYLCASSLEHTYEQYFGPGTRLTVT.

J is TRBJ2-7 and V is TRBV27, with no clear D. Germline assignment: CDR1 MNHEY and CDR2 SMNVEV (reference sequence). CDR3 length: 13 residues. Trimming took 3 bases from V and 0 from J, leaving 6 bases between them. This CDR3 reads CASSFSSSYEQYF. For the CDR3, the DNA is TGTGCCAGCAGTTTCTCGAGCTCCTACGAGCAGTACTTC.

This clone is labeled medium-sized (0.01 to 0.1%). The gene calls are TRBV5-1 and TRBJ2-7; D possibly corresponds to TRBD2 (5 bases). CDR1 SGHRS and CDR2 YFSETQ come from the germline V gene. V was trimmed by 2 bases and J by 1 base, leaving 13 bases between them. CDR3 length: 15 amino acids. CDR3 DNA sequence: TGCGCCAGCAGCTTCGCCCTTGGACTTTCCTACGAGCAGTACTTC. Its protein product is CASSFALGLSYEQYF.

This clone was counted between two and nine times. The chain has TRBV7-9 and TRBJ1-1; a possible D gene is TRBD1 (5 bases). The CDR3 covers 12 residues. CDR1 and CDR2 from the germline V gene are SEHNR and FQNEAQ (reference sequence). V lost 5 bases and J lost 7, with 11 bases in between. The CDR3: CASSHLGVEAFF. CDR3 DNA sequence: TGTGCCAGCAGCCATCTAGGGGTTGAAGCTTTCTTT.

The CDR3 spells CASSGWQAGPADTQYF. DNA of the CDR3: TGTGCCAGCAGTGGTTGGCAGGCAGGGCCCGCAGATACGCAGTATTTT. The rearrangement uses TRBV27 and TRBJ2-3; a weak D match, TRBD1 (5 bases). The V end lost 5 bases, the J end lost 4 bases, and 19 bases lay between the germline ends. This CDR3 has 16 residues. Germline lookup yields CDR1 MNHEY and CDR2 SMNVEV (reference sequence).

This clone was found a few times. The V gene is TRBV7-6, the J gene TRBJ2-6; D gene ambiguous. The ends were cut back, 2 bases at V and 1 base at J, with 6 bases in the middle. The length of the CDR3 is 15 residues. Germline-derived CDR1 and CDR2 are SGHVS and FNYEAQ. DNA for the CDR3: TGTGCCAGCAGCTTATTGGAGTCTGGGGCCAACGTCCTGACTTTC. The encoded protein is CASSLLESGANVLTF.

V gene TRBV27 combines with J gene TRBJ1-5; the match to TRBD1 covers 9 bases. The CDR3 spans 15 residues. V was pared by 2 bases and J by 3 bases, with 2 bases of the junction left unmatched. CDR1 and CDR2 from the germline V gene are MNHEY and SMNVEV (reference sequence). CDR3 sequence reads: CASSLGTGINQPQHF. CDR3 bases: TGTGCCAGCAGTTTAGGGACAGGGATCAATCAGCCCCAGCATTTT.

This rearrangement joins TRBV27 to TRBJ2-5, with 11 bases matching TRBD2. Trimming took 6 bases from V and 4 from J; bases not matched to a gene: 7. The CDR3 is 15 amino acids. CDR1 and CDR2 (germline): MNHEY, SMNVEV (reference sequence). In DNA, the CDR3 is TGTGCCAGCAGGAATAGCGGGGGGGCGTTAGAGACCCAGTACTTC. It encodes CASRNSGGALETQYF.

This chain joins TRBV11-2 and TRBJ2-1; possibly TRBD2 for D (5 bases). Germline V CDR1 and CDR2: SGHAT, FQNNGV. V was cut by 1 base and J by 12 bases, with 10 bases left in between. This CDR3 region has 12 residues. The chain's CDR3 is CASSLAGIVQFF. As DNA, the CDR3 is TGTGCCAGCAGCTTAGCGGGGATCGTGCAGTTCTTC.

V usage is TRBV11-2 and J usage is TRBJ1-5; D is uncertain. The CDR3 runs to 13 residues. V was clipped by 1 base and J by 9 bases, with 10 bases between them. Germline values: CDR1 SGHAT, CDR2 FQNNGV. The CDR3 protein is CASSLVAAGPQHF. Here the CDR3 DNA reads TGTGCCAGCAGCTTAGTGGCGGCGGGGCCCCAGCATTTT.